A single sample is the source of the 7 T cell receptor beta chains below, sequenced in a study of vaccination and CD4 T cells after COVID-19. Antigens for these TCRs are unknown. Treatment meaning: roughly nine-day PBMC culture with coronavirus spike peptide pools or control peptides (ViraFEST assay). Cultured CD4+ T-cell DNA underwent Oncomine TCR Beta short-read sequencing. TCRdb fed the PCR reads into MiXCR, producing one record per CDR3 protein. This table has around 20,000 distinct CDR3 sequences, 45% to 65% appearing once. Sequencing was performed on CD4+ T cells from blood, cultured in vitro, taken before SARS-CoV-2 vaccination. These TCRs come from a human donor who had recovered from COVID-19.

As concerns this clonotype: The junction shows a germline mismatch at one end, possibly a read error. This chain joins TRBV6-2 or TRBV6-3 and TRBJ2-1, with TRBD2 identical over 10 bases. Germline V gives CDR1 MNHEY, CDR2 SVGEGT. The CDR3 totals 15 residues. The CDR3 bases are TGTGCCGGCAGTCCCGGGACTAGCGAGGTCAATGAGCAGTTCTTC. This encodes CAGSPGTSEVNEQFF.

The chain carries TRBV11-1 and TRBJ2-2, with 8 bases fitting TRBD2. CDR3 length: 15 amino acids. Looked up from germline, CDR1 is SGHAT and CDR2 is FQDESV (reference sequence). V lost 6 bases and J lost 1; bases outside the gene matches: 4. In DNA form, the CDR3 reads TGTGCCAGCAGAATAACTAGCGGGAACACCGGGGAGCTGTTTTTT. It encodes CASRITSGNTGELFF.

The chain carries TRBV7-2 and TRBJ1-5; TRBD1 agrees at 8 bases. CDR1 SGHTA and CDR2 FQGNSA come from the germline V gene. This CDR3 contains 14 residues. The trim removed 3 bases at V and 4 bases at J, leaving 2 bases unmatched. The CDR3 protein is CASSLGQENQPQHF. CDR3 coding DNA: TGTGCCAGCAGCTTGGGACAGGAGAATCAGCCCCAGCATTTT.

The V gene is TRBV7-2, the J gene TRBJ2-3, with 14 bases fitting TRBD2. With V trimmed by 3 bases and J by 6 bases, 17 bases remained unmatched. The CDR3 is made up of 20 amino acids. CDR1 and CDR2 from the germline V gene are SGHTA and FQGNSA. DNA for the CDR3: TGTGCCAGCAGCTTTATGCCCCCCTCGGGACTAGCGGGAGTTGGGGATACGCAGTATTTT. Protein sequence: CASSFMPPSGLAGVGDTQYF.

To note about this clonotype: Germline and junction disagree at one end, which may indicate a read error. The chain links TRBV2 to TRBJ1-6; 7 bases agree with TRBD1. The germline V gene has CDR1 SNHLY and CDR2 FYNNEI. The CDR3 contains 14 residues. CDR3 loop: CASSDSGQNSPFHF. The CDR3 DNA reads as TGTGCCAGCAGTGACTCGGGACAGAATTCACCCTTCCACTTT.

V gene TRBV7-2 combines with J gene TRBJ2-5; the D is unclear. Between the trimmed V and J ends, which lost 0 bases and 7 bases, there was a span of 15 bases. Per germline, CDR1 SGHTA and CDR2 FQGNSA. The CDR3 covers 15 residues. CDR3: CASSLARTQVATQYF. CDR3 in DNA: TGTGCCAGCAGCTTAGCCAGGACCCAAGTGGCGACCCAGTACTTC.

This rearrangement joins TRBV20-1 to TRBJ2-5, with 13 bases aligning to TRBD2. The CDR3 contains 16 residues. Germline V gives CDR1 DFQATT, CDR2 SNEGSKA (reference sequence). V lost 5 bases and J lost 1; bases outside the gene matches: 7. CDR3 sequence (DNA): TGCAGTGCTCGACGACTAGCGGGAGGTTTCCAAGAGACCCAGTACTTC. It encodes CSARRLAGGFQETQYF.